This T cell receptor beta chain emerged from a study of T cell responses to AZD1222 COVID-19 vaccine. Study conclusions and caveats: After two AZD1222 doses, spike-specific TCR breadth and depth rose versus day 0. Only a handful of AZD1222 recipients, several in all, had baseline seropositivity.

On this clone itself: The target antigen is unknown.

Sequenced by immunoSEQ multiplex PCR; TCRdb stores in-frame clones only, minus some. In the table there are roughly 93,000 clones, nearly 90% of which are singletons. The CDR3 sequence is 14 residues long. V gave up 4 bases and J gave up 8 bases, with 17 bases separating them. Germline-derived CDR1 and CDR2 are SNHLY and FYNNEI. This chain connects TRBV2 to TRBJ1-2; the D is unclear. The starting material was peripheral blood, obtained on day 0 of MenACWY control vaccination. The receptor comes from an adult in good health. The CDR3 spells CASSAFPGREGYTF. In DNA form, the CDR3 reads TGTGCCAGCAGTGCATTTCCGGGAAGGGAGGGCTACACCTTC.